The 5 T cell receptor beta chains reported below all come from one sample, sequenced in a study of blood T cell repertoires in COVID-19. Profiled with immunoSEQ multiplex PCR; TCRdb holds only in-frame clones, not every one. The sample holds some 350,000 clones; about 87% are singletons and the top ten take about 6%. The sample comprised peripheral blood. The receptor source for this set is a woman aged 45 to 65 with COVID-19, enrolled during active disease.

This clone appeared a few times. The chain employs TRBV5-1 and TRBJ1-1; 7 nucleotides align to TRBD1. The CDR3 contains 17 residues. V lost 5 bases, J lost 1 base, and 14 bases stayed unmatched. Germline lookup yields CDR1 SGHRS and CDR2 YFSETQ. The CDR3 is CASSPNRDSLRNTEAFF. In DNA, the CDR3 is TGCGCCAGCAGTCCCAACCGGGACAGCTTAAGGAACACTGAAGCTTTCTTT.

The chain has TRBV7-6 and TRBJ2-5; 11 bases fit TRBD2. Germline trimming cut 1 base from V and 2 bases from J; bases unmatched to any gene: 6. The CDR3 consists of 17 residues. CDR1 and CDR2 (germline): SGHVS, FNYEAQ. This CDR3 is CASSLDWGTSGQETQYF. CDR3 coding DNA: TGTGCCAGCAGCTTAGACTGGGGGACTAGCGGACAAGAGACCCAGTACTTC.

The chain has TRBV19 and TRBJ2-4; TRBD2 agrees at 10 bases. This CDR3 region has 17 residues. CDR1 is LNHDA, CDR2 SQIVND, per germline (reference sequence). V was pared by 6 bases and J by 7 bases, with 15 bases of the junction left unmatched. CDR3 in DNA: TGTGCCAGTAGGAGGACTAGCGGAAATCTGCTCCCGAACATTCAGTACTTC. Translated, it gives CASRRTSGNLLPNIQYF.

The chain couples TRBV6-1 to TRBJ2-7; tentatively, D is TRBD2 (6 bases). The CDR3 loop spans 15 amino acids. Between the trimmed V and J ends, which lost 0 bases and 2 bases, there was a span of 11 bases. Germline lookup yields CDR1 MNHNS and CDR2 SASEGT. The CDR3 DNA reads as TGTGCCAGCAGTGAAGCAGGAGGGAAAACCTACGAGCAGTACTTC. This encodes CASSEAGGKTYEQYF.

The V call is TRBV3-1 (or the pseudogene TRBV3-2), the J call TRBJ1-2, with a possible D match to TRBD1 (6 bases). This CDR3 is 17 amino acids long. Deletions cut 6 bases from V and 6 bases from J, with 26 bases between. Per germline, CDR1 LGHDT and CDR2 YNNKEL (reference sequence). The CDR3 region is CASSYYSSQGPTHGYTF. In DNA, the CDR3 is TGTGCCAGCAGTTACTATTCATCACAGGGTCCTACGCATGGCTACACCTTC.